This TCR beta chain appears in the sequencing data of a study of blood T cell repertoires in COVID-19. Across the whole study: Sites across the United States, Italy and Spain contributed samples from acute and convalescent COVID-19. PBMCs, B-cell-depleted T cells, or T cells were the source of the cDNA or gDNA that made up the material.

With 1 base clipped from V and 5 bases from J, the junction kept 8 bases outside the gene matches. The CDR3 spans 16 residues. Germline V gene sequence: CDR1 SGDLS, CDR2 YYNGEE. In its sample, this clone was seen a few times. The data were produced by immunoSEQ multiplex PCR, yet TCRdb's version contains in-frame clones alone and is incomplete. The sample consists of about 220,000 clones, approximately 81% of them appearing once. Sample: peripheral blood. This TCR came from a woman over 75 with acute or convalescent COVID-19. The chain is built from TRBV9 and TRBJ2-7; 11 nucleotides match TRBD2. CDR3 DNA sequence: TGTGCCAGCAGCGTACAATCTAGCGGGGGGCCCCACGAGCAGTACTTC. This codes for CASSVQSSGGPHEQYF.